This T cell receptor beta chain was recovered during a study of follicular helper T cells after annual influenza vaccination. This table comes from immunoSEQ multiplex PCR, and its TCRdb copy is limited to in-frame clones, with some not included. The data hold about 27,000 clones, with 80% to 90% observed a single time. CDR1 and CDR2 from the germline V gene are SGHTA and FQGNSA. The CDR3 length is 15 residues. V lost 1 base and J lost 6, with 12 bases in between. Stated time point: 2014-2015 season, pre-vaccination. The clonotype comes from an adult who received the influenza vaccine. The sequenced sample was CXCR5+ CD38- circulating T follicular helper cells from blood, obtained on the day of influenza vaccination. The subset: circulating Tfh, non-naive CD4+CXCR5+PD-1+ (ICOS+CD38+ or ICOS-CD38-). V usage is TRBV7-2 and J usage is TRBJ2-2; no reliable D call. The CDR3 nucleotides are TGTGCCAGCAGCTTAGAAGGTAGCTGGGCCGGGGAGCTGTTTTTT. Protein product: CASSLEGSWAGELFF.